Below, 5 T cell receptor beta chains from the same sample are listed, as sequenced in a study of T cell clonality in common variable immunodeficiency. General observations from the study: In common variable immunodeficiency, TCR beta chains reportedly carried fewer deletions and N-nucleotide insertions.

Their specific antigens are unknown. Assay: immunoSEQ multiplex PCR; the TCRdb copy retains only in-frame clones and omits some. This record lists about 32,000 clones, none seen once only, and the top ten clones contain more than 4.5%. Sequenced sample: peripheral blood mononuclear cells. The receptors come from a human donor with common variable immunodeficiency.

In this sample, this clone turned up a few times. The read ends 3 residues early relative to the CDR3; the germline J gene fills the gap. V is TRBV19 and J is TRBJ1-2, with 10 bases identical to TRBD1. Looked up from germline, CDR1 is LNHDA and CDR2 is SQIVND (reference sequence). The CDR3 spans 15 residues. Partial CDR3 DNA: TGTGCCACACCGGGGACAGGGGAACACTATGGAGGC. Its protein product is CATPGTGEHYGG. The entire CDR3 sequence reads CATPGTGEHYGGYTF.

This clone has a handful of counts. The read is 3 residues too short to cover the CDR3 end, so that end is filled in from the germline J gene. The V gene is TRBV7-8, the J gene TRBJ1-1, with unresolved D. From germline, CDR1 is SGHVS and CDR2 FQNEAQ. V shed 2 bases and J shed 1 base, with 11 bases lying between them. The CDR3 consists of 15 residues. The part of the CDR3 DNA that was read is TGTGCCAGCAGCTTATCCCTTTTCTCGAACACTGAA. The encoded protein is CASSLSLFSNTE. In full, the CDR3 is CASSLSLFSNTEAFF.

The sample holds many counts of this clone. The CDR3 end is not reached by the read, which stops 3 residues before it; the germline J gene fills it in. The chain carries TRBV5-1 and TRBJ2-7, with 9 bases lining up with TRBD1. Trimming took 4 bases from V and 3 from J; bases not matched to a gene: 8. Germline V gene lookup returns CDR1 SGHRS and CDR2 YFSETQ. There are 15 residues in the CDR3. The CDR3: CASSGTGTKNYEQYF. The sequenced CDR3 bases are TGCGCCAGCAGCGGGACAGGGACAAAAAACTACGAG.

This clone was seen many times. Read data end 3 residues before the CDR3 end; the end is taken from the germline J gene. This rearrangement joins TRBV5-1 to TRBJ2-7, with 7 bases lining up with TRBD1. CDR3 size: 16 residues. Germline V CDR1 and CDR2: SGHRS, YFSETQ. V shed 3 bases, J shed 4 bases, and the junction held 13 bases outside the gene matches. The part of the CDR3 DNA that was read is TGCGCCAGCAGCTCATTATCCGGGACAGTGATGTACGAG. It specifies CASSSLSGTVMYE. The whole CDR3 reads CASSSLSGTVMYEQYF.

Many counts were recorded for this clone. The read ends 3 residues early relative to the CDR3; the germline J gene fills the gap. The chain links TRBV10-1 to TRBJ2-7, with D tentatively TRBD2 (5 bases). The ends were cut back, 6 bases at V and 0 bases at J, with 30 bases in the middle. The CDR3 length is 20 residues. Germline loops: CDR1 WNHNN, CDR2 SYGVQD (reference sequence). CDR3 bases read: TGCGCCAGCAGCTTAAAACCACATTCCACCCGCGGGCGCCGCTCCTACGAG. Encoded protein: CASSLKPHSTRGRRSYE. The entire CDR3 protein is CASSLKPHSTRGRRSYEQYF.